At least ten counts were recorded for the clone carrying this T cell receptor (beta chain). Its specificity is unknown. The entry originates in a study of T-cell memory formation after mild COVID-19. The overall study: TCR clusters mostly belonged to single donors. Overall study results and limits: There was a balanced CD4/CD8 profile in clones contracting day 15 to 85, and later expanders leaned CD4+. Pre-infection memory showed some responding clones, and this suggested that cross-reactive memory joined.

The germline gives CDR1 MGHRA, CDR2 YSYEKL. The length of the CDR3 is 15 residues. The V gene end was trimmed by 1 base and the J gene end by 3 bases; junction bases not matched to a gene: 6. 5'RACE with constant-segment primers yielded barcoded, UMI-tagged TCR alpha and TCR beta cDNA libraries. TCRdb itself ran the 5' RACE reads through MiXCR, one entry per CDR3 protein. The table lists hundreds of thousands of distinct CDR3 sequences, 16% of them singletons. Sequencing input: PBMCs or a T cell subset sorted from them (not recorded which). V gene TRBV4-1 combines with J gene TRBJ2-7, with TRBD1 matching 7 bases. The receptor's source is a man between 18 and 29 years old who had mild COVID-19 (a few samples of this study predate the infection). Cell type and time point are not known. The CDR3 DNA reads TGCGCCAGCAGCCAAGTCACAGGGGCTGGCTACGAGCAGTACTTC. The encoded protein is CASSQVTGAGYEQYF.